These 4 T cell receptor beta chains were sequenced from one sample in a study of radiotherapy plus CTLA-4 blockade in lung cancer. Repertoires were generated with immunoSEQ multiplex PCR, while TCRdb's copy carries only in-frame clones and drops some. This table has roughly 76,000 clones, 70% to 85% appearing once. The sequences come from peripheral blood, collected from a patient treated with radiotherapy plus ipilimumab. All receptors derive from a human donor with non-small cell lung cancer whose response to radiotherapy plus ipilimumab could not be evaluated.

The J gene is TRBJ2-3, the V gene TRBV30; D not resolved. Trimming took 1 base from V and 2 from J, leaving 7 bases between them. The CDR3 is made up of 13 amino acids. CDR1 is GTSNPN, CDR2 SVGIG, per germline (reference sequence). CDR3 loop: CAWSGGNTDTQYF. CDR3 nucleotides: TGTGCCTGGAGTGGAGGTAACACAGATACGCAGTATTTT.

On this clone itself: Within the sample, other DNA sequences also encode this same CDR3. V is TRBV11-1 and J is TRBJ1-1, with D possibly TRBD1 on 5 matching bases. Germline V lookup: CDR1 SGHAT, CDR2 FQDESV (reference sequence). V was shortened by 5 bases and J by 2 bases, with 12 bases between the two germline ends. The CDR3 spans 14 residues. CDR3: CASSLDRTNTEAFF. CDR3 coding DNA: TGTGCCAGCAGCCTTGACAGAACTAACACTGAAGCTTTCTTT. The full variable domain, rest sourced from reference TRBV11-1 and TRBJ1-1, is EAEVAQSPRYKITEKSQAVAFWCDPISGHATLYWYRQILGQGPELLVQFQDESVVDDSQLPKDRFSAERLKGVDSTLKIQPAELGDSAMYLCASSLDRTNTEAFFGQGTRLTVV.

The chain has TRBV7-6 and TRBJ2-3; a possible D gene is TRBD2 (5 bases). Germline-derived CDR1 and CDR2 are SGHVS and FNYEAQ. The V end was cut by 2 bases, the J end by 6 bases, with 9 bases between. The CDR3 extends over 13 amino acids. CDR3: CASSLPRGDTQYF. The CDR3 region has the DNA TGTGCCAGCAGCTTACCGCGAGGGGATACGCAGTATTTT.

J is TRBJ2-2 and V is TRBV9; TRBD2 matches 9 bases. The CDR3 loop spans 15 amino acids. CDR1 is SGDLS and CDR2 is YYNGEE in the germline V gene. Trimming at V came to 4 bases and at J to 6 bases, leaving 7 bases not matched to a gene. The CDR3 sequence is CASSRLAEGAGELFF. The CDR3 DNA sequence: TGTGCCAGCAGCCGACTAGCGGAGGGGGCCGGGGAGCTGTTTTTT.